This TCR beta chain was identified in a study of blood T cell repertoires in COVID-19. About the study: Sample material is recorded as cDNA or gDNA derived from T cells, B-cell-depleted T cells, or PBMCs.

This clone showed up just once. Assay used: immunoSEQ multiplex PCR; TCRdb lists only in-frame clones, some missing. The table lists almost 250,000 clones, roughly 91% of them singletons, with 4.1% in the top ten. All enrollees were roughly 18 to 90 years old and from 20 to 30 US areas. Participants were placed into cohorts based on the clinical history they reported. Cohort 3 donors were reported recovered after two negative PCRs, clearance, or symptom resolution. The TCR sequence derives from a woman in her thirties who had recovered from COVID-19. What was sequenced was PBMCs or T cells enriched from blood (not recorded which).

CDR3 in amino acids: CASTPQIPIRSYEQYF. The CDR3 bases are TGTGCCAGCACCCCACAGATCCCTATAAGATCCTACGAGCAGTACTTC. The rearrangement uses TRBV28 and TRBJ2-7; D gene uncertain. V was cut by 7 bases and J by 1 base, with 20 bases left in between. This CDR3 has 16 amino acids. Germline V gives CDR1 MDHEN, CDR2 SYDVKM.